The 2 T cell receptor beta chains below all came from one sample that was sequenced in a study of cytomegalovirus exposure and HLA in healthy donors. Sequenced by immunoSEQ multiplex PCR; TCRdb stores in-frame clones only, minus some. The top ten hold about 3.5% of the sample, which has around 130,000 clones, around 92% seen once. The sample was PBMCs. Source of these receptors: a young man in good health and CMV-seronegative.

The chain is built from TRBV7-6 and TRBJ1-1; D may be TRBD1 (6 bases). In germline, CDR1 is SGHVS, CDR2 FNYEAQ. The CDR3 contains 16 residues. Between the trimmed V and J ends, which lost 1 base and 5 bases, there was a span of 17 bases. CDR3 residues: CASSLGQGQGGTEAFF. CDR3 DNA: TGTGCCAGCAGCTTAGGGCAGGGGCAGGGTGGGACTGAAGCTTTCTTT. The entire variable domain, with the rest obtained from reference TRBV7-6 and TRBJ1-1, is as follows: GAGVSQSPRYKVTKRGQDVALRCDPISGHVSLYWYRQALGQGPEFLTYFNYEAQQDKSGLPNDRFSAERPEGSISTLTIQRTEQRDSAMYRCASSLGQGQGGTEAFFGQGTRLTVV.

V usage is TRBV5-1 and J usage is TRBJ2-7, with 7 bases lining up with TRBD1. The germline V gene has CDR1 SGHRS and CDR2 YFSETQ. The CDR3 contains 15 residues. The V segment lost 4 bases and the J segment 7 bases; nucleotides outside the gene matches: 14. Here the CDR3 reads CASSRPEQGLEEQYF. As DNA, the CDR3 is TGCGCCAGCAGCCGTCCCGAACAGGGGCTAGAAGAGCAGTACTTC.